These T cell receptor beta chains were read from a single sample in a study of CD8 T cells in Susac syndrome. TCRdb re-analysed the immunoSEQ multiplex PCR reads in MiXCR, keeping a single row per CDR3 protein. The sample holds 95,000 to 150,000 distinct CDR3 sequences, 93% seen once. Sequences were obtained from CD8+ T cells from PBMCs. These receptors came from a human donor with multiple sclerosis. CDR3s include the opening cysteine and the closing phenylalanine or tryptophan. Each record gives: J gene, clone size, V gene, D gene, CDR3 protein, CDR3 DNA. D genes are given only for firm matches. Where a row states a size, it is once, few, many or the class of an expanded clone; other rows omit it.

J: TRBJ2-5; size: -; V: TRBV12-3/TRBV12-4; D: TRBD1; CDR3: CASSLRGRWETQYF; DNA: TGTGCCAGCAGTCTCAGGGGGCGCTGGGAGACCCAGTACTTC
J: TRBJ2-1; size: -; V: TRBV27; D: TRBD2; CDR3: CASSIHASGGLYNEQFF; DNA: TGTGCCAGCAGCATACACGCTAGCGGGGGCTTATACAATGAGCAGTTCTTC
J: TRBJ2-1; size: -; V: TRBV15; D: -; CDR3: CATSRDRWRPPYNEQFF; DNA: TGTGCCACCAGCAGAGATCGGTGGAGGCCACCCTACAATGAGCAGTTCTTC
J: TRBJ1-2; size: -; V: TRBV19; D: -; CDR3: CASTFDYGYTF; DNA: TGTGCCAGTACTTTCGACTATGGCTACACCTTC
J: TRBJ2-3; size: -; V: TRBV9; D: -; CDR3: CASSSDTGEGTDTQYF; DNA: TGTGCCAGCAGCTCAGATACAGGGGAGGGCACAGATACGCAGTATTTT
J: TRBJ2-5; size: -; V: TRBV13; D: -; CDR3: CASSALEGEETQYF; DNA: TGTGCCAGCAGCGCCCTCGAGGGGGAAGAGACCCAGTACTTC
J: TRBJ2-2; size: -; V: TRBV5-1; D: -; CDR3: CASSLPITKVNTGELFF; DNA: TGCGCCAGCAGCCTACCTATAACTAAGGTGAACACCGGGGAGCTGTTTTTT
J: TRBJ1-1; size: -; V: TRBV27; D: -; CDR3: CASSLDPRGDTEAFF; DNA: TGTGCCAGCAGCTTAGACCCGAGAGGGGACACTGAAGCTTTCTTT
J: TRBJ2-1; size: -; V: TRBV6-1; D: -; CDR3: CASSEAGEAYNEQFF; DNA: TGTGCCAGCAGTGAAGCGGGAGAGGCATACAATGAGCAGTTCTTC
J: TRBJ2-1; size: -; V: TRBV6-1; D: -; CDR3: CASSPLSSGPYNEQFF; DNA: TGTGCCAGCAGCCCCCTGAGTAGCGGACCCTACAATGAGCAGTTCTTC
J: TRBJ2-2; size: -; V: TRBV20-1; D: TRBD2; CDR3: CSARDAGGGTGELFF; DNA: TGCAGTGCTAGAGATGCGGGGGGCGGCACCGGGGAGCTGTTTTTT
J: TRBJ2-2; size: once; V: TRBV7-4; D: -; CDR3: CASSLDTTNTGELFF; DNA: TGTGCCAGCAGCTTGGACACGACGAACACCGGGGAGCTGTTTTTT
J: TRBJ1-1; size: -; V: TRBV7-9; D: TRBD1; CDR3: CASSRPGGTEAFF; DNA: TGTGCCAGCAGCCGCCCAGGGGGGACTGAAGCTTTCTTT
J: TRBJ2-5; size: -; V: TRBV12-3/TRBV12-4; D: -; CDR3: CASSQYTEFREKETQYF; DNA: TGTGCCAGCAGTCAATATACGGAGTTTAGGGAGAAAGAGACCCAGTACTTC
J: TRBJ2-3; size: -; V: TRBV9; D: TRBD2; CDR3: CASSVPGLAEANTDTQYF; DNA: TGTGCCAGCAGCGTCCCGGGACTAGCGGAGGCTAACACAGATACGCAGTATTTT
J: TRBJ2-1; size: -; V: TRBV27; D: TRBD2; CDR3: CASSSATSRYNEQFF; DNA: TGTGCCAGCAGTTCAGCGACTAGCCGTTACAATGAGCAGTTCTTC
J: TRBJ2-5; size: -; V: TRBV20-1; D: -; CDR3: CSARDRSSRGQETQYF; DNA: TGCAGTGCTAGAGATAGGAGCAGTAGAGGCCAAGAGACCCAGTACTTC